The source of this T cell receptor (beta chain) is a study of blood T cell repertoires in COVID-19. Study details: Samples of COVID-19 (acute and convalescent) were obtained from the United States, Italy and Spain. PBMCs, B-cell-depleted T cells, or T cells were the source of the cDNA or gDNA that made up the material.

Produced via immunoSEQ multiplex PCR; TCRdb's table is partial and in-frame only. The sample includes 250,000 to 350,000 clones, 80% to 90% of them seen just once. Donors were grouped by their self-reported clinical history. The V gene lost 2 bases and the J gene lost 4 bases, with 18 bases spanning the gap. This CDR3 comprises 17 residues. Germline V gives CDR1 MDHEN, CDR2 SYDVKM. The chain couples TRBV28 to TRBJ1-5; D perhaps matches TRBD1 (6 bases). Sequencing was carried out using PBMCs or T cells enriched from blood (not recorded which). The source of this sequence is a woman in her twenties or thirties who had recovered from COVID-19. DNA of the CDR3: TGTGCCAGCAGTTTAGACAGGCTCGGGGAACGAAATCAGCCCCAGCATTTT. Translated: CASSLDRLGERNQPQHF. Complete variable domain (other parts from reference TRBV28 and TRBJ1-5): DVKVTQSSRYLVKRTGEKVFLECVQDMDHENMFWYRQDPGLGLRLIYFSYDVKMKEKGDIPEGYSVSREKKERFSLILESASTNQTSMYLCASSLDRLGERNQPQHFGDGTRLSIL.